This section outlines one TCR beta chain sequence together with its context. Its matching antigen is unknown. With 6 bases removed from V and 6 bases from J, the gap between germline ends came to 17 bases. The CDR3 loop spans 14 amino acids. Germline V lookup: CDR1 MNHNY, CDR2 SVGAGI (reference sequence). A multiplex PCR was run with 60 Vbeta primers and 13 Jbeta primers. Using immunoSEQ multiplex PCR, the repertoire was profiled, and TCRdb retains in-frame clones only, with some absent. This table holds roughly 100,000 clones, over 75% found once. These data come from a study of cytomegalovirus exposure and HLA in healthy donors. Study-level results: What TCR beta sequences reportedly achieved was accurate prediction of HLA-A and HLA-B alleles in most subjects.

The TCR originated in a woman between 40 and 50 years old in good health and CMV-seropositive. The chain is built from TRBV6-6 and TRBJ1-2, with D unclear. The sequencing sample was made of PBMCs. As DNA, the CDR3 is TGTGCCAGCAGAGGAATACGGAATGGAGATGGCTACACCTTC. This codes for CASRGIRNGDGYTF.